A single sample is the source of the 30 T cell receptor beta chains below, sequenced in a study of shared clonotypes between healthy human individuals. Naive CD8 isolation took CD45RO-negative cells positively selected for CCR7 and excluded terminally differentiated effector memory CD45RA+ cells. TCRdb's table, derived via immunoSEQ multiplex PCR, lists solely in-frame clones and lacks some. The sample has more than 2 million clones, around 95% seen once. Sequenced input: naive CD8+ T cells from PBMCs. The source of these receptors is a man aged 18 to 29 in good health. Some clones in this sample may be carry-over from other donors' samples.

In its sample, this clone was seen a few times. The junction departs from germline at one end; a sequencing error may be responsible. This chain links TRBV28 with TRBJ1-2, with 7 bases matching TRBD1. The CDR3 consists of 13 residues. Germline CDR1 is MDHEN and CDR2 is SYDVKM. The CDR3 reads CASSADVRDSPPF. The DNA for the CDR3 is TGTGCCAGCAGTGCAGACGTCCGGGACAGCCCGCCTTTC.

The V gene is TRBV7-6, the J gene TRBJ1-1; D is uncertain. Germline values: CDR1 SGHVS, CDR2 FNYEAQ. The CDR3 covers 14 residues. The V gene lost 1 base and the J gene lost 4 bases, with 10 bases spanning the gap. The CDR3 DNA is TGTGCCAGCAGCTTAGGCTCTGAGGTCACTGAAGCTTTCTTT. Protein product: CASSLGSEVTEAFF.

The chain recombines TRBV4-1 with TRBJ2-7, with unresolved D. The germline V gene encodes CDR1 MGHRA and CDR2 YSYEKL. V shed 0 bases and J shed 0 bases, with 9 bases lying between them. This CDR3 is 15 amino acids long. In DNA, the CDR3 is TGCGCCAGCAGCCAAGATATTACGGGCTCCTACGAGCAGTACTTC. It encodes CASSQDITGSYEQYF.

CDR3 nucleotides: TGTGCCAGCAGCGGAACAGGGACAGCTAACTATGGCTACACCTTC. Protein sequence: CASSGTGTANYGYTF. V and J are TRBV9 and TRBJ1-2; 7 bases are shared with TRBD1. The germline V gene has CDR1 SGDLS and CDR2 YYNGEE. V dropped 3 bases and J dropped 0; count of bases not matched to a gene: 5. The CDR3 consists of 15 residues.

The J gene is TRBJ2-7, the V gene TRBV4-3; D gene unclear. The length of the CDR3 is 16 residues. V dropped 0 bases and J dropped 0 bases, with 12 bases sitting between them. From germline, CDR1 is LGHNA and CDR2 YSLEER. Written as DNA, the CDR3 is TGCGCCAGCAGCCAAGATTGGGCAGGCTTCTCCTACGAGCAGTACTTC. It encodes CASSQDWAGFSYEQYF.

CDR3 sequence (DNA): TGCGCCAGCAGCCAAGATTGGGGTCTAGCAATTAGCACAGATACGCAGTATTTT. Translated, it gives CASSQDWGLAISTDTQYF. J is TRBJ2-3 and V is TRBV4-3; possibly TRBD2 for D (5 bases). Germline V gene lookup returns CDR1 LGHNA and CDR2 YSLEER. The CDR3 length is 18 residues. Trimming stripped 0 bases from V and 0 bases from J, with 16 bases between.

The rearrangement uses TRBV7-9 and TRBJ2-7; unclear D gene. Germline V gene sequence: CDR1 SEHNR, CDR2 FQNEAQ (reference sequence). Trimming removed 4 bases from V and 6 bases from J, with 13 bases in between. The CDR3 totals 13 residues. This CDR3 reads CASSSEVSGEQYF. In nucleotides, the CDR3 is TGTGCCAGCAGCTCCGAGGTATCCGGCGAGCAGTACTTC.

The genes are TRBV11-3 and TRBJ2-1; D remains ambiguous. Trimming shortened V by 4 bases and J by 8 bases, and 6 bases separated the two germline ends. Germline V gene data show CDR1 as SGHNT and CDR2 as YENEEA. This CDR3 is built from 11 residues. The CDR3 coding sequence is TGTGCCAGCAGCTCCGGGTATGAGCAGTTCTTC. Amino acids: CASSSGYEQFF.

The rearrangement links TRBV1 to TRBJ2-1; the D segment call TRBD2 is taken from the table without a DNA check. TRBV1 is reported as a pseudogene. The CDR3 extends over 17 amino acids. The CDR3 bases are TGCACCAGCAGCCATCCGACGACTAGCGGGAGCCGCAATGAGCAGTTCTTC. It translates to CTSSHPTTSGSRNEQFF.

The CDR3 here is CSVESREFYNEQFF. The CDR3 coding sequence is TGCAGCGTTGAGTCGCGGGAGTTCTACAATGAGCAGTTCTTC. The gene calls are TRBV29-1 and TRBJ2-1, with 7 bases matching TRBD2. V lost 3 bases and J lost 3; bases outside the gene matches: 5. Germline V gene data show CDR1 as SQVTM and CDR2 as ANQGSEA. The CDR3 has 14 residues.

V gene TRBV27 combines with J gene TRBJ2-7; 10 bases align to TRBD2. The CDR3 is 15 amino acids. Germline V gives CDR1 MNHEY, CDR2 SMNVEV (reference sequence). The V and J ends lost 5 bases and 6 bases, in that order; junction bases with no gene match: 10. The CDR3 is CASSLFSSGSSEQYF. CDR3 in DNA: TGTGCCAGCAGTCTTTTCTCTAGCGGGAGCTCCGAGCAGTACTTC.

The rearrangement uses TRBV27 and TRBJ2-7; no clear D gene. With 5 bases removed from V and 3 bases from J, the gap between germline ends came to 20 bases. Germline V gene lookup returns CDR1 MNHEY and CDR2 SMNVEV (reference sequence). The CDR3 totals 16 residues. Here the CDR3 reads CASSPLTGPDLYEQYF. The CDR3, as DNA: TGTGCCAGCAGTCCCTTGACCGGGCCCGACCTCTACGAGCAGTACTTC.

The DNA of the CDR3 is TGTGCCAGCAGCGTAGGAATGAAGGTTGACTACGAGCAGTACTTC. Translation gives CASSVGMKVDYEQYF. This chain joins TRBV9 and TRBJ2-7; no reliable D call. This CDR3 has 15 residues. V was pared by 0 bases and J by 3 bases, with 13 bases between. CDR1 and CDR2 from the germline V gene are SGDLS and YYNGEE.

This clone was observed a single time. Within the sample, other DNA sequences also encode this same CDR3. V and J are TRBV9 and TRBJ1-1; the D gene is possibly TRBD1 (5 bases). The ends were cut back, 3 bases at V and 1 base at J, with 10 bases in the middle. Germline CDR1 and CDR2: SGDLS and YYNGEE. The CDR3 runs 14 residues. The CDR3 here is CASSAGRKNTEAFF. The CDR3 DNA sequence: TGTGCCAGCAGCGCGGGACGGAAGAACACTGAAGCTTTCTTT. The complete variable domain, with remaining parts taken from reference TRBV9 and TRBJ1-1, reads DSGVTQTPKHLITATGQRVTLRCSPRSGDLSVYWYQQSLDQGLQFLIQYYNGEERAKGNILERFSAQQFPDLHSELNLSSLELGDSALYFCASSAGRKNTEAFFGQGTRLTVV.

This chain connects TRBV4-3 to TRBJ1-2; maybe TRBD1 (5 bases). Germline CDR1 reads LGHNA; CDR2 reads YSLEER. Trimming removed 5 bases from V and 3 bases from J, with 13 bases in between. The CDR3 runs 14 residues. The CDR3 reads CASSSDRSYYGYTF. DNA of the CDR3: TGCGCCAGCAGCTCAGACAGAAGTTACTATGGCTACACCTTC.

J is TRBJ2-5 and V is TRBV27, with D perhaps TRBD1 (5 bases). From germline, CDR1 is MNHEY and CDR2 SMNVEV (reference sequence). Trimming took 2 bases from V and 5 from J, leaving 12 bases between them. The CDR3 has 14 residues. CDR3 sequence (DNA): TGTGCCAGCAGTTTACAGGGAAGGCGGGAGACCCAGTACTTC. Translated, it gives CASSLQGRRETQYF.

This clone was found once. The chain has TRBV6-5 and TRBJ2-5; D perhaps matches TRBD2 (5 bases). The CDR3 has 14 residues. With 2 bases removed from V and 2 bases from J, the gap between germline ends came to 9 bases. Germline V CDR1 and CDR2: MNHEY, SVGAGI. Here the CDR3 reads CASSYTGWQETQYF. The CDR3 DNA reads TGTGCCAGCAGTTACACGGGGTGGCAAGAGACCCAGTACTTC.

The rearrangement uses TRBV2 and TRBJ1-5; D unclear. This CDR3 comprises 12 residues. The ends were cut back, 3 bases at V and 6 bases at J, with 6 bases in the middle. Germline CDR1 is SNHLY and CDR2 is FYNNEI. This CDR3 reads CASSETGQPQHF. The CDR3 nucleotides are TGTGCCAGCAGTGAGACCGGTCAGCCCCAGCATTTT.

This clone occurred once. Other DNA sequences within the sample encode an identical CDR3. CDR3 coding DNA: TGTGCCAGCAGTTTAGTTGGTATCACTGATACGCAGTATTTT. Residues: CASSLVGITDTQYF. The genes are TRBV28 and TRBJ2-3; D is undetermined. Trimming took 2 bases from V and 6 from J, leaving 12 bases between them. Germline V lookup: CDR1 MDHEN, CDR2 SYDVKM. The length of the CDR3 is 14 residues.

The rearrangement joins TRBV28 to TRBJ2-1; D not resolved. Germline V CDR1 and CDR2: MDHEN, SYDVKM. The ends were cut back, 3 bases at V and 1 base at J, with 10 bases in the middle. The CDR3 runs 15 residues. The CDR3 sequence is CASSLPVTSYNEQFF. In nucleotides, the CDR3 is TGTGCCAGCAGTTTGCCGGTTACATCCTACAATGAGCAGTTCTTC.

With regard to this clone: The same CDR3 is also encoded by other DNA sequences in this sample. This sequence joins TRBV28 and TRBJ2-7, with a tentative D call TRBD1 (8 bases). The CDR3 length is 14 residues. In germline, CDR1 is MDHEN, CDR2 SYDVKM. The V gene lost 7 bases and the J gene lost 1 base, with 14 bases spanning the gap. CDR3 sequence: CASTIQGGSYEQYF. In DNA form, the CDR3 reads TGTGCCAGCACGATACAGGGGGGGTCCTACGAGCAGTACTTC.

This chain connects TRBV4-1 to TRBJ2-1; 7 positions match TRBD2. Germline loops: CDR1 MGHRA, CDR2 YSYEKL. The CDR3 extends over 15 amino acids. V was pared by 3 bases and J by 4 bases, with 6 bases of the junction left unmatched. The DNA for the CDR3 is TGCGCCAGCAGCCATCGACTAGCAGAGTACAATGAGCAGTTCTTC. Translating gives CASSHRLAEYNEQFF.

V usage is TRBV4-2 and J usage is TRBJ1-4, with 9 bases fitting TRBD1. V shed 4 bases, J shed 8 bases, and the junction held 20 bases outside the gene matches. CDR1 is LGHNA, CDR2 YNFKEQ, per germline. This CDR3 is built from 19 residues. CDR3 amino acids: CASSLKSPFQGQGGEKLFF. Written as DNA, the CDR3 is TGTGCCAGCAGCCTCAAGTCGCCGTTTCAGGGACAGGGTGGGGAAAAACTGTTTTTT.

The table lists this clone with a few counts. Other nucleotide sequences from this sample produce the same CDR3. The V gene is TRBV5-1, the J gene TRBJ2-7, with D perhaps TRBD1 (6 bases). This CDR3 spans 13 amino acids. The ends were cut back, 2 bases at V and 1 base at J, with 7 bases in the middle. Per the germline V gene, CDR1 is SGHRS and CDR2 is YFSETQ. CDR3 bases: TGCGCCAGCAGCTTTGACAGGTCCTACGAGCAGTACTTC. Its translation: CASSFDRSYEQYF.

The J gene is TRBJ2-7, the V gene TRBV27, with a tentative D call TRBD1 (5 bases). The germline V gene has CDR1 MNHEY and CDR2 SMNVEV (reference sequence). V was trimmed by 11 bases and J by 6 bases, leaving 20 bases between them. The CDR3 contains 13 residues. CDR3 in DNA: TGTGCCGTATTCGCAGGGCCCTTCGGCGAGCAGTACTTC. Amino acids: CAVFAGPFGEQYF.

The genes are TRBV7-8 and TRBJ2-1; 10 bases match TRBD2. This CDR3 contains 17 residues. Trimming cost V 2 bases and J 0 bases; bases outside gene matches: 4. CDR1 is SGHVS, CDR2 FQNEAQ, per germline. This chain's CDR3 is CASSLRASGSSYNEQFF. The DNA of the CDR3 is TGTGCCAGCAGCTTAAGGGCTAGCGGGAGCTCCTACAATGAGCAGTTCTTC. The entire variable domain, with the rest obtained from reference TRBV7-8 and TRBJ2-1, is as follows: GAGVSQSPRYKVAKRGQDVALRCDPISGHVSLFWYQQALGQGPEFLTYFQNEAQLDKSGLPSDRFFAERPEGSVSTLKIQRTQQEDSAVYLCASSLRASGSSYNEQFFGPGTRLTVL.

V gene TRBV4-1 combines with J gene TRBJ2-7, with D unresolved. This CDR3 has 15 residues. CDR1 MGHRA and CDR2 YSYEKL come from the germline V gene. V shed 0 bases and J shed 3 bases, with 12 bases lying between them. CDR3 nucleotide sequence: TGCGCCAGCAGCCAAGAATCGGCCCGCAACTACGAGCAGTACTTC. It codes for CASSQESARNYEQYF.

The V and J genes are TRBV5-4 and TRBJ2-1; tentatively, D is TRBD2 (5 bases). Germline-derived CDR1 and CDR2 are SGHNT and YYREEE (reference sequence). With 2 bases removed from V and 4 bases from J, the gap between germline ends came to 16 bases. This CDR3 is 16 amino acids long. CDR3 sequence (DNA): TGTGCCAGCAGCTTCCTGGAGGAGCCGGGGTACAATGAGCAGTTCTTC. It encodes CASSFLEEPGYNEQFF.

This chain joins TRBV13 and TRBJ2-2, with TRBD2 as a possible D gene (6 bases). Germline CDR1 is PRHDT and CDR2 is FYEKMQ (reference sequence). This CDR3 spans 16 amino acids. The V gene lost 5 bases and the J gene lost 2 bases, with 15 bases spanning the gap. The CDR3 protein is CASSGRDGRNTGELFF. The CDR3 nucleotides read TGTGCCAGCAGCGGCAGGGACGGGAGAAACACCGGGGAGCTGTTTTTT.

For this clone: The same CDR3 is also encoded by other DNA sequences in this sample. This sequence joins TRBV7-3 and TRBJ1-1; 8 bases match TRBD1. The germline V gene has CDR1 SGHTA and CDR2 FQGTGA. The ends lost 5 bases at V and 7 bases at J; junction bases unmatched: 6. The CDR3 contains 13 residues. DNA of the CDR3: TGTGCCAGCAGCCCCGGACAGGGCCGTGAAGCTTTCTTT. This gives the protein CASSPGQGREAFF. Complete variable domain (other parts from reference TRBV7-3 and TRBJ1-1): GAGVSQTPSNKVTEKGKYVELRCDPISGHTALYWYRQSLGQGPEFLIYFQGTGAADDSGLPNDRFFAVRPEGSVSTLKIQRTERGDSAVYLCASSPGQGREAFFGQGTRLTVV.